What follows describes a single T cell receptor beta chain. Its antigen is still unknown. With 3 bases clipped from V and 0 bases from J, the junction kept 1 base outside the gene matches. This CDR3 region has 15 residues. Germline V gene lookup returns CDR1 MRHNA and CDR2 SNTAGT. The data originate from a study of cytomegalovirus exposure and HLA in healthy donors. Study context: About 180 million T cells yielded 110 million or so unique TCR beta sequences in earlier analysis. The Caucasian-associated ancestry cluster held about 80% of some 420 genotyped donors. Study results and limitations: Through in vitro validation, three CMV-associated chains were shown to be specific for CMV antigens.

60 Vbeta and 13 Jbeta primers were used in PCR. Here immunoSEQ multiplex PCR was the method, and the copy in TCRdb shows in-frame clones only, minus some. The profile shows approximately 93,000 clones, 78% of them singletons. The sequencing input was PBMCs. The sequence was obtained from a woman in her forties in good health and CMV-seronegative. The chain employs TRBV6-4 and TRBJ2-1; 8 positions agree with TRBD1. DNA of the CDR3: TGTGCCAGCAGTGAACAGGGGGGCTCCTACAATGAGCAGTTCTTC. Translation: CASSEQGGSYNEQFF.